This T cell receptor beta chain is from a study of blood T cell repertoires in COVID-19. Study information: The United States, Italy and Spain supplied acute and convalescent COVID-19 samples. Sample material is recorded as cDNA or gDNA derived from T cells, B-cell-depleted T cells, or PBMCs.

Original data processing: Amplification with reference gene primers provided the estimates of nucleated cell counts. The table came from immunoSEQ multiplex PCR; TCRdb's copy has only in-frame clones and leaves some out. V, J and clone size reflect that table, while D and trimming were determined from the DNA. The table shows roughly 120,000 clones, with 82% occurring only once. V was shortened by 2 bases and J by 9 bases, with 17 bases between the two germline ends. Germline lookup yields CDR1 LGHDT and CDR2 YNNKEL (reference sequence). The CDR3 runs to 15 residues. The source material was peripheral blood. The receptor comes from a man in his 70s with acute or convalescent COVID-19. The chain links TRBV3-1 (or the pseudogene TRBV3-2) to TRBJ2-4; a possible D gene is TRBD1 (5 bases). The DNA of the CDR3 is TGTGCCAGCAGCCAATCTCTGGGGCTAACGGTCATTCAGTACTTC. It yields the protein CASSQSLGLTVIQYF.